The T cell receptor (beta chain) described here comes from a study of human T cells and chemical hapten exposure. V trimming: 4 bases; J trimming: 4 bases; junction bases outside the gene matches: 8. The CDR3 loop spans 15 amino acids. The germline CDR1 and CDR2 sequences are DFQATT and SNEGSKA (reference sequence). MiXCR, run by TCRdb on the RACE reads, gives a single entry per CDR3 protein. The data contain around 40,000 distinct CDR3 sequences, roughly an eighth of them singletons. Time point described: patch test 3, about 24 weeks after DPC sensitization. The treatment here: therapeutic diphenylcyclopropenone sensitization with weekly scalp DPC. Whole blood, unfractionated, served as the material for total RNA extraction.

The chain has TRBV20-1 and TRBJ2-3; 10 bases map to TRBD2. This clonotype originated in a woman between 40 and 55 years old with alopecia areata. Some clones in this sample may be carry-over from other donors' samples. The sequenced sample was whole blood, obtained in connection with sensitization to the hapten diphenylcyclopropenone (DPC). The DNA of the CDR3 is TGCAGTGCTACCCCTAGCGGGAGTTGGGCAGATACGCAGTATTTT. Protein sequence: CSATPSGSWADTQYF.